These T cell receptor beta chains were read from a single sample in a study of blood T cell repertoires in COVID-19. Repertoires were generated with immunoSEQ multiplex PCR, while TCRdb's copy carries only in-frame clones and drops some. This sample has just over 350,000 clones, with about 88% found just once. Sequenced input: PBMCs or T cells enriched from blood (not recorded which). The source is a woman between 25 and 40 years old who had recovered from COVID-19. Both conserved end residues are part of each CDR3. The order of the fields is J gene, D gene, V gene, clone size, CDR3 DNA, CDR3 protein. A D gene is named only where the DNA matches it firmly. A clone size is listed for some rows: how often the clone was seen (once, few, many), or a class if it is expanded.

>TRBJ1-1|TRBD1|TRBV7-8|.
TGTGCCAGCAGCCTGACAGGGGGTGAAGCTTTCTTT
CASSLTGGEAFF
>TRBJ1-2|.|TRBV20-1|.
TGCAGTGCTTGGGACATCGATGGCTACACCTTC
CSAWDIDGYTF
>TRBJ2-1|.|TRBV19|.
TGTGCCAGTCGAACGGGGTACTACAATGAGCAGTTCTTC
CASRTGYYNEQFF
>TRBJ1-2|TRBD1|TRBV20-1|.
TGCAGTGCCCGGACAGGAAGGGGCTACACCTTC
CSARTGRGYTF
>TRBJ2-2|.|TRBV6-1|.
TGTGCCAGCAGTGGGGCGGACTTCCCAAACACCGGGGAGCTGTTTTTT
CASSGADFPNTGELFF
>TRBJ2-5|TRBD2|TRBV9|.
TGTGCCAGCAGCGTAGCTCCGAGCGGGAGTTATGGAGAGACCCAGTACTTC
CASSVAPSGSYGETQYF
>TRBJ2-1|.|TRBV11-3|.
TGTGCCAGCAGCTTAGGTCCATACAATGAGCAGTTCTTC
CASSLGPYNEQFF
>TRBJ1-2|TRBD1|TRBV5-5|few
TGTGCCAGCAGCTCGGGGGGACAGGCCGTGGTAGGCTACACCTTC
CASSSGGQAVVGYTF
>TRBJ2-7|TRBD2|TRBV19|once
TGTGCCAGTAGTATCGTGACTAGCGGGACCTACGAGCAGTACTTC
CASSIVTSGTYEQYF
>TRBJ1-3|.|TRBV28|.
TGTGCCAGCAGTTTATCTGCCGAAAATAGGGGCACCATATATTTT
CASSLSAENRGTIYF
>TRBJ2-3|TRBD1|TRBV11-2|.
TGTGCCAGCAGCCCGGGACAGATTAGCACAGATACGCAGTATTTT
CASSPGQISTDTQYF
>TRBJ2-5|TRBD2|TRBV2|.
TGTGCCTTACGGGGGGGCAAAGAGACCCAGTACTTC
CALRGGKETQYF
>TRBJ2-7|.|TRBV7-3|.
TGTGCCAGCAGCTTAATGGCGGATAGCTCCTACGAGCAGTACTTC
CASSLMADSSYEQYF
>TRBJ2-7|.|TRBV28|.
TGTGCCAGCAGTCCACCCCCTTTGGGAGGTTACGAGCAGTACTTC
CASSPPPLGGYEQYF
>TRBJ2-1|.|TRBV19|few
TGTGCCAGTAGTGACCTCAGGGGAGGGAATGAGCAGTTCTTC
CASSDLRGGNEQFF
>TRBJ2-7|.|TRBV5-1|.
TGCGCCAGCATGTTTCTGGCAGGGGACTACGAGCAGTACTTC
CASMFLAGDYEQYF
>TRBJ2-3|.|TRBV10-3|.
TGTGCCATCAGTGAGTTCGGGGGAGGAACAGATACGCAGTATTTT
CAISEFGGGTDTQYF
>TRBJ2-7|.|TRBV19|.
TGTGCCAGTGGGGTAAGAGGGAACGAGCAGTACTTC
CASGVRGNEQYF
>TRBJ2-3|TRBD1|TRBV28|.
TGTGCCAGCAGTTTCGGGACAGGGGAAACAGATACGCAGTATTTT
CASSFGTGETDTQYF
>TRBJ2-1|TRBD2|TRBV6-5|.
TGTGCCAGCAGTTACAGGGACTACTACAATGAGCAGTTCTTC
CASSYRDYYNEQFF
>TRBJ1-2|TRBD1|TRBV7-9|.
TGTGCCAGCAGCCTTATGGGACAGGTTAACGGCTACACCTTC
CASSLMGQVNGYTF
>TRBJ2-7|.|TRBV24-1|.
TGTGCCACCAGTGACGGGAGCTACGAGCAGTACTTC
CATSDGSYEQYF
>TRBJ2-1|.|TRBV4-1|.
TGCGCCAGCAGCCAAGATGACTATCCGGGGTTGAATGAGCAGTTCTTC
CASSQDDYPGLNEQFF
>TRBJ2-2|.|TRBV7-9|.
TGTACCAGCAGCTTGGACTGGCCGAACACCGGGGAGCTGTTTTTT
CTSSLDWPNTGELFF
>TRBJ2-1|TRBD2|TRBV7-9|.
TGTGCCAGCAGCTTAGTGCCTAGCGGTGCGGAGCAGTTCTTC
CASSLVPSGAEQFF
>TRBJ1-1|.|TRBV15|.
TGTGCCACCAGCAGACAACTATCGGGGTCCACTGAAGCTTTCTTT
CATSRQLSGSTEAFF
>TRBJ2-7|TRBD1|TRBV24-1|.
TGTGCCACCTCCTTTTTGAGTGACGGTTTCGGGACAGAGCCCTACGAGCAGTACTTC
CATSFLSDGFGTEPYEQYF
>TRBJ2-5|TRBD1|TRBV7-9|.
TGTGCCAGCAGCAGCGGGACAGGGATGCGAGAGACCCAGTACTTC
CASSSGTGMRETQYF